The text below deals with one T cell receptor (beta chain). This sample was taken from a study of identical twins. The germline V gene encodes CDR1 MDHEN and CDR2 SYDVKM. The germline V and J ends were trimmed by 3 bases and 3 bases, with 18 bases remaining between them. This CDR3 spans 16 amino acids. TCRdb reprocessed the 5' RACE reads via MiXCR and lists one record per CDR3 protein. Among 450,000 or so distinct CDR3 sequences listed, 12% to 15% were seen once. These data are also associated with another study on yellow fever vaccine responses in identical twins.

This receptor was obtained from a woman younger than 35 in good health. Sequencing used CD4+ T cells sorted from blood. The genes are TRBV28 and TRBJ2-7, with no clear D. The CDR3 DNA reads as TGTGCCAGCAGTTTGCACACTTCAACCCCTCTCTACGAGCAGTACTTC. Amino acid sequence: CASSLHTSTPLYEQYF.